This passage covers 6 T cell receptor beta chains from one sample sequenced in a study of blood T cell repertoires in COVID-19. Produced via immunoSEQ multiplex PCR; TCRdb's table is partial and in-frame only. Of under 200,000 clones listed, about 86% are singletons. The sample was peripheral blood. These receptors all come from an older woman with COVID-19, enrolled during active disease.

This clone is a singleton in its sample. The chain recombines TRBV5-1 with TRBJ1-1, with TRBD1 identical over 7 bases. The CDR3 runs 14 residues. Germline trimming cut 3 bases from V and 1 base from J; bases unmatched to any gene: 3. Germline assignment: CDR1 SGHRS and CDR2 YFSETQ. CDR3 in DNA: TGCGCCAGCAGCTCGACAGGGAAGAACACTGAAGCTTTCTTT. Protein product: CASSSTGKNTEAFF.

The V call is TRBV2, the J call TRBJ1-2, with 9 bases matching TRBD1. The V segment lost 3 bases and the J segment 4 bases; nucleotides outside the gene matches: 6. The CDR3 has 15 amino acids. Germline V gives CDR1 SNHLY, CDR2 FYNNEI. CDR3 protein: CASSERTGVPYGYTF. Written as DNA, the CDR3 is TGTGCCAGCAGTGAGAGGACAGGGGTCCCCTATGGCTACACCTTC.

The chain couples TRBV30 to TRBJ2-7, with D perhaps matching TRBD2 (6 bases). The CDR3 is made up of 14 amino acids. V lost 2 bases and J lost 6, with 17 bases in between. From germline, CDR1 is GTSNPN and CDR2 SVGIG (reference sequence). CDR3 sequence: CAWSRIGGRSEQYF. CDR3 sequence (DNA): TGTGCCTGGAGTAGGATAGGAGGGAGGTCCGAGCAGTACTTC.

The gene calls are TRBV2 and TRBJ1-5, with D unclear. CDR1 SNHLY and CDR2 FYNNEI come from the germline V gene. V was shortened by 3 bases and J by 0 bases, with 9 bases between the two germline ends. The CDR3 is made up of 15 amino acids. The chain's CDR3 is CASSDPNSSNQPQHF. CDR3 in DNA: TGTGCCAGCAGTGATCCGAATAGTAGCAATCAGCCCCAGCATTTT.

This chain links TRBV5-4 with TRBJ1-6; 8 bases map to TRBD1. The germline CDR1 and CDR2 sequences are SGHNT and YYREEE (reference sequence). V was pared by 4 bases and J by 0 bases, with 6 bases of the junction left unmatched. CDR3 length equals 17 residues. The CDR3 DNA follows: TGTGCCAGCAGCCCCCGGACAGGGAGCTCCTATAATTCACCCCTCCACTTT. Translation gives CASSPRTGSSYNSPLHF.

V gene TRBV5-1 combines with J gene TRBJ1-2; 7 positions agree with TRBD1. The CDR3 contains 14 residues. The J segment lost 2 bases and the V segment lost 0 bases, leaving 1 base of the junction unmatched. The V gene's germline CDR1 is SGHRS and CDR2 YFSETQ. CDR3 amino acids: CASSLGGQNYGYTF. CDR3 sequence (DNA): TGCGCCAGCAGCTTGGGGGGACAGAACTATGGCTACACCTTC.